This TCR beta chain was recorded in a study of T cells in pancreatic ductal adenocarcinoma. Overall study findings and caveats: Compared with tumor, blood showed more total productive templates and about 8-fold more clonotypes. Enrichment of CD45RO+ effector over naive T cells in tumors may bias clonality. Results skew toward the minority of patients with early-stage disease. Tumor and blood clonality did not differ significantly, about 0.11 versus 0.072.

Data came from immunoSEQ multiplex PCR; TCRdb stores just in-frame clones and leaves some out. The repertoire includes roughly 100,000 clones, nearly 95% of them detected once, and roughly 3% sits in the top ten. No neoadjuvant therapy was given to the selected pancreatic ductal adenocarcinoma patients before their surgery. Details on this clone: The antigen is undetermined.

The sequence came from a human donor with pancreatic ductal adenocarcinoma. Material for sequencing was PBMCs.

The CDR3 loop is CASSSSGTTLSKGYTF. CDR3 coding DNA: TGTGCCAGCAGCTCCTCCGGGACAACTTTGAGCAAGGGCTACACCTTC. The V call is TRBV7-9, the J call TRBJ1-2; a possible D gene is TRBD1 (6 bases). Trimming shortened V by 4 bases and J by 8 bases, and 23 bases separated the two germline ends. Germline V lookup: CDR1 SEHNR, CDR2 FQNEAQ (reference sequence). CDR3 length: 16 residues.